This T cell receptor (beta chain) is from a study of identifying expanded T cells in peripheral blood. Libraries were prepared by immunoSEQ multiplex PCR; TCRdb keeps only in-frame clonotypes and omits some of them. The sample lists 51,000 or so clones, approximately 82% seen once, with 14% in the top ten. V lost 4 bases, J lost 1 base, and 11 bases lay in between. The length of the CDR3 is 14 residues. Germline CDR1 is SGHRS and CDR2 is YFSETQ. The chain uses TRBV5-1 and TRBJ1-1; TRBD1 might be the D (6 bases). Sequencing used blood. The receptor was isolated from a person between 18 and 69 years old in good health. Written as DNA, the CDR3 is TGCGCCAGCAGCCCGACGGACAGGAACACTGAAGCTTTCTTT. This translates into CASSPTDRNTEAFF.